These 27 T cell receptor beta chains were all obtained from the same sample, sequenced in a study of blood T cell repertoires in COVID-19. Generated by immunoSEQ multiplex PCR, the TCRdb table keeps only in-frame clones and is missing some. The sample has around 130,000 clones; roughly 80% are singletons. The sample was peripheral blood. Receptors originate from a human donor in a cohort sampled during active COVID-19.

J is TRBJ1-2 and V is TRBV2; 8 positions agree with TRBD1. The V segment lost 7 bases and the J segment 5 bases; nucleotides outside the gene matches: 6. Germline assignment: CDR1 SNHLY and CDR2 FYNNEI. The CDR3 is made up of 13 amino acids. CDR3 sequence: CASNGQGGYGYTF. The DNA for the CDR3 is TGTGCCAGCAACGGACAGGGTGGTTATGGCTACACCTTC.

CDR3 sequence: CATRAGQGRTDTQYF. Here the CDR3 DNA reads TGTGCCACCAGGGCCGGACAGGGGAGAACAGATACGCAGTATTTT. The chain combines TRBV15 with TRBJ2-3; TRBD1 matches at 9 bases. This CDR3 has 15 amino acids. The germline gives CDR1 LNHNV, CDR2 YYDKDF (reference sequence). Trimming took 6 bases from V and 3 from J; bases not matched to a gene: 7.

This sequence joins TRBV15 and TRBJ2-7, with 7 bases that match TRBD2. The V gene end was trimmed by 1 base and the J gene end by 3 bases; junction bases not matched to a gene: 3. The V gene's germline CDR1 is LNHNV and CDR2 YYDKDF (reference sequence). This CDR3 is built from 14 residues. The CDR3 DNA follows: TGTGCCACCAGCAGAGGGGGGGGAAGCTACGAGCAGTACTTC. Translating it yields CATSRGGGSYEQYF.

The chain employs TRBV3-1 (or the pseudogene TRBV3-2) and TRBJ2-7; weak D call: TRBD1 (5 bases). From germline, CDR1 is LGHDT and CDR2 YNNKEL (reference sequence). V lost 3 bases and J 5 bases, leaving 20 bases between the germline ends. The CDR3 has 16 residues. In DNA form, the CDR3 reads TGTGCCAGCAGCCAGGCAGGCAATATGGGGCGGAACGAGCAGTACTTC. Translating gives CASSQAGNMGRNEQYF.

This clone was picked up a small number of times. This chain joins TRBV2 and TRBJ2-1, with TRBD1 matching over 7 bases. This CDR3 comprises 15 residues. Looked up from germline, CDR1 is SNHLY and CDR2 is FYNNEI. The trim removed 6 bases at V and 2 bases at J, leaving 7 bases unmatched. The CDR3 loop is CASRETGTAYNEQFF. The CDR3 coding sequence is TGTGCCAGCAGGGAGACCGGGACAGCCTACAATGAGCAGTTCTTC. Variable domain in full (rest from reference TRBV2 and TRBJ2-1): EPEVTQTPSHQVTQMGQEVILRCVPISNHLYFYWYRQILGQKVEFLVSFYNNEISEKSEIFDDQFSVERPDGSNFTLKIRSTKLEDSAMYFCASRETGTAYNEQFFGPGTRLTVL.

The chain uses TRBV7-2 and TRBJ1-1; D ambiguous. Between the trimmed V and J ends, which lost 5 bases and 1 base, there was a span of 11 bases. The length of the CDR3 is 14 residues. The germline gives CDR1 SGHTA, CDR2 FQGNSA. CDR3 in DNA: TGTGCCAGCAGCCCACCCAGACAGAACACTGAAGCTTTCTTT. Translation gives CASSPPRQNTEAFF.

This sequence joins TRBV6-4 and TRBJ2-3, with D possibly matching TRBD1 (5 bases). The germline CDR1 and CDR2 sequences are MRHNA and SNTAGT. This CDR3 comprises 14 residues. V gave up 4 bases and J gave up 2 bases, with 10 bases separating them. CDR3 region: CASSGRQITDTQYF. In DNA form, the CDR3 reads TGTGCCAGCAGTGGCCGACAGATCACAGATACGCAGTATTTT.

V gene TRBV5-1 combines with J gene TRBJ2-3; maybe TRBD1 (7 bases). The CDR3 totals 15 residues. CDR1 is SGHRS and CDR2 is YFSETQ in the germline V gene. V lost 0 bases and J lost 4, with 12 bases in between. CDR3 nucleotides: TGCGCCAGCAGCTTGGCCCCAGGGGGGTCAGATACGCAGTATTTT. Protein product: CASSLAPGGSDTQYF.

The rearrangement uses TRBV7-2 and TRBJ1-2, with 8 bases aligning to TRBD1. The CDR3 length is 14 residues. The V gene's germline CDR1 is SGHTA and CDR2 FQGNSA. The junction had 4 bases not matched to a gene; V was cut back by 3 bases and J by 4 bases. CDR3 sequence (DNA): TGTGCCAGCAGCTTGCAGGGGGCGACCTATGGCTACACCTTC. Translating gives CASSLQGATYGYTF.

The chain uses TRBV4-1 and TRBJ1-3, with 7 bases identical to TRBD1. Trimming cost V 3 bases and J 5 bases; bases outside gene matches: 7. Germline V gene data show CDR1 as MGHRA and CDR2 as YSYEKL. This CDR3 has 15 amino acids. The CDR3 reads CASSQETGSRNTIYF. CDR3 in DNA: TGCGCCAGCAGCCAGGAGACAGGGAGTAGAAACACCATATATTTT.

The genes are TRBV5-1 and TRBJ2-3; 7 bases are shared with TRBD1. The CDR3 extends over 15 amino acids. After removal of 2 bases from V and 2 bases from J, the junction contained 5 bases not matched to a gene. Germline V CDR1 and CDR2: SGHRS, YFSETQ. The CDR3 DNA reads TGCGCCAGCAGCTTAAACAGGGGTAACACAGATACGCAGTATTTT. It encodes CASSLNRGNTDTQYF. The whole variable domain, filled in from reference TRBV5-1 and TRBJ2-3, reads KAGVTQTPRYLIKTRGQQVTLSCSPISGHRSVSWYQQTPGQGLQFLFEYFSETQRNKGNFPGRFSGRQFSNSRSEMNVSTLELGDSALYLCASSLNRGNTDTQYFGPGTRLTVL.

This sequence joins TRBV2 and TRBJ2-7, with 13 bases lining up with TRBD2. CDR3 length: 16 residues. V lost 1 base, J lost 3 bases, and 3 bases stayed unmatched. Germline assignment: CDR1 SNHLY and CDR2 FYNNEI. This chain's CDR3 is CASSEGTSGGFYEQYF. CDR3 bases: TGTGCCAGCAGTGAAGGGACTAGCGGGGGATTCTACGAGCAGTACTTC.

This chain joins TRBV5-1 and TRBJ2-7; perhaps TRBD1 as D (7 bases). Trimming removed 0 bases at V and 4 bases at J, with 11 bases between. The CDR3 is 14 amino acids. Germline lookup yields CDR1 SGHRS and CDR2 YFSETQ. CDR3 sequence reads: CASSLEQGRYEQYF. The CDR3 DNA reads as TGCGCCAGCAGCTTGGAACAGGGGAGGTACGAGCAGTACTTC.

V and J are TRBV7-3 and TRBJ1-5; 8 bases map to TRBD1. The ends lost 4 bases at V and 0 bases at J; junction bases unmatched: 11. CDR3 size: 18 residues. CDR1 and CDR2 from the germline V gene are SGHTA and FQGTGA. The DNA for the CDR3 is TGTGCCAGCAGCTGCGGACAGGGAAGGGTATATAGCAATCAGCCCCAGCATTTT. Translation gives CASSCGQGRVYSNQPQHF.

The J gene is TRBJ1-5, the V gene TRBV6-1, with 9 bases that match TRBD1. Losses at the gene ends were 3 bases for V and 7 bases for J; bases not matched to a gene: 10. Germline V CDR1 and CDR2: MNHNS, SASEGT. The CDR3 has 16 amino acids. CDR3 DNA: TGTGCCAGCAGTGAGGCATCAACAGGGGGCTACCAGCCCCAGCATTTT. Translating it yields CASSEASTGGYQPQHF.

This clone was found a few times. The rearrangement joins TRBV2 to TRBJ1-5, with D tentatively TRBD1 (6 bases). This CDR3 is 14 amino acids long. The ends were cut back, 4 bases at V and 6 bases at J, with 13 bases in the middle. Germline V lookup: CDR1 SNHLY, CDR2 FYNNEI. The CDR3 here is CASSGDTVGQPQHF. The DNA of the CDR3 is TGTGCCAGCAGTGGGGACACTGTAGGTCAGCCCCAGCATTTT.

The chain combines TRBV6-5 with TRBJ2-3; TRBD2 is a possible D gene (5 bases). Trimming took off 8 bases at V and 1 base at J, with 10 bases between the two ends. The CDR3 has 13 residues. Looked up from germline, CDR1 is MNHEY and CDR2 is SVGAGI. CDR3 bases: TGTGCCAGCCAAGCGGACGGCACAGATACGCAGTATTTT. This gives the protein CASQADGTDTQYF.

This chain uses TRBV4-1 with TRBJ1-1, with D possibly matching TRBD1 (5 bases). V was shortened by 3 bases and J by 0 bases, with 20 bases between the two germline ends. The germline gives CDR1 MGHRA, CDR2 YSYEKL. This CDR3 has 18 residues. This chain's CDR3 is CASSQSRLGTDLNTEAFF. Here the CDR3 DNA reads TGCGCCAGCAGCCAGTCTCGACTAGGGACGGACCTGAACACTGAAGCTTTCTTT.

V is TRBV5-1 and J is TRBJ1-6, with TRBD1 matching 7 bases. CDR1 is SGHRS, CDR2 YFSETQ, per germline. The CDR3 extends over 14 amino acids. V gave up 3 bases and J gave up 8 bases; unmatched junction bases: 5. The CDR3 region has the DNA TGCGCCAGCAGCTGGACAGGAGGCGATTCACCCCTCCACTTT. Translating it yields CASSWTGGDSPLHF. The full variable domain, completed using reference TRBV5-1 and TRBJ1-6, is KAGVTQTPRYLIKTRGQQVTLSCSPISGHRSVSWYQQTPGQGLQFLFEYFSETQRNKGNFPGRFSGRQFSNSRSEMNVSTLELGDSALYLCASSWTGGDSPLHFGNGTRLTVT.

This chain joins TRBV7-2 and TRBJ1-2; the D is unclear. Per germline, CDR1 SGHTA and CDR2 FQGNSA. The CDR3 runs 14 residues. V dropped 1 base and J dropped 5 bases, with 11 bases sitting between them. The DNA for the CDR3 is TGTGCCAGCAGCTTAGATGCGGGTTATTATGGCTACACCTTC. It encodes CASSLDAGYYGYTF.

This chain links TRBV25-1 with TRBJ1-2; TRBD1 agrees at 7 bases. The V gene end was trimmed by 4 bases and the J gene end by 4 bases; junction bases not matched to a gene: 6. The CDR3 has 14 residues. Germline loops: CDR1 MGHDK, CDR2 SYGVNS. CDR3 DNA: TGTGCCAGCAGTGGGGGGACAGACGTCTATGGCTACACCTTC. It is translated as CASSGGTDVYGYTF.

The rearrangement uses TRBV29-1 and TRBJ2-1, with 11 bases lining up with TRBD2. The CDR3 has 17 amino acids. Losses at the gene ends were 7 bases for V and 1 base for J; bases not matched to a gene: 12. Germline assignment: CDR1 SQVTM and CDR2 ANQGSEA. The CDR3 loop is CSADRRLAGRSYNEQFF. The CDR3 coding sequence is TGCAGCGCTGATCGTCGACTAGCGGGGCGGTCCTACAATGAGCAGTTCTTC.

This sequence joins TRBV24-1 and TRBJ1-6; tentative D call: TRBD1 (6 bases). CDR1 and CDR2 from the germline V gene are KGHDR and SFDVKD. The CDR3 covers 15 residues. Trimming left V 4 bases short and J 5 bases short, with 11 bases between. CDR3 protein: CATSEGRGNNSPLHF. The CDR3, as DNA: TGTGCCACCAGTGAGGGGAGGGGGAATAATTCACCCCTCCACTTT.

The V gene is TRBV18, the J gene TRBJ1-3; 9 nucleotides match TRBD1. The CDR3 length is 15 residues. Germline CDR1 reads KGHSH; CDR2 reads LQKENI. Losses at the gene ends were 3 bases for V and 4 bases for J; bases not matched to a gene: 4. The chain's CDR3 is CASSPHRGPGNTIYF. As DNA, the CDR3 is TGTGCCAGCTCACCCCACAGGGGGCCAGGAAACACCATATATTTT.

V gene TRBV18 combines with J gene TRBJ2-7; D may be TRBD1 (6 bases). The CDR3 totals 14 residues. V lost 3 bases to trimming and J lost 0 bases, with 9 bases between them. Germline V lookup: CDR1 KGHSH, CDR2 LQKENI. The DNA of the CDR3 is TGTGCCAGCTCACCGACAGGAAACTCCTACGAGCAGTACTTC. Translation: CASSPTGNSYEQYF.

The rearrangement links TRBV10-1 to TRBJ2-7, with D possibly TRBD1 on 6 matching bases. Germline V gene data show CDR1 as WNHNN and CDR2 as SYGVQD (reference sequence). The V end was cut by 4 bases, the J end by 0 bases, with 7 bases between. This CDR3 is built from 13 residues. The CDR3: CASSGQASYEQYF. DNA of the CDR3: TGCGCCAGCAGTGGACAGGCCTCCTACGAGCAGTACTTC.

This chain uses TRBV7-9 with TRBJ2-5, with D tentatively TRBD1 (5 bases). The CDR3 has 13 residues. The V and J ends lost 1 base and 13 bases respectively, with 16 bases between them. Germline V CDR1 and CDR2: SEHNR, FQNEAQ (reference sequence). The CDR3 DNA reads TGTGCCAGCAGCTTAGAACAGGCAGGAAGAGGGTACTTC. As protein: CASSLEQAGRGYF.